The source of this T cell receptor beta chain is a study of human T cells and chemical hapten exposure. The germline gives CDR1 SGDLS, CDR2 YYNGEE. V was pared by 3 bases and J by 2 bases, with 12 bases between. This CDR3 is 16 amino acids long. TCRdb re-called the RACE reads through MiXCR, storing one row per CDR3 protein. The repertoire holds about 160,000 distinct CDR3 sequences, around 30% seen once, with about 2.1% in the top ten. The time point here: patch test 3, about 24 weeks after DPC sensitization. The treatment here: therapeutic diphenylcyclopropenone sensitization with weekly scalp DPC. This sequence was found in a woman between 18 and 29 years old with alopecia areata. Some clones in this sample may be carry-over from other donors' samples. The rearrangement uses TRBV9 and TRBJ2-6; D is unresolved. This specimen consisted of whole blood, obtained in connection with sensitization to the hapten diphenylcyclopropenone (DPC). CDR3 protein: CASSGAPEPGANVLTF. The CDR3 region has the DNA TGTGCCAGCAGCGGGGCACCGGAACCTGGGGCCAACGTCCTGACTTTC.